The 17 T cell receptor beta chains reported below all come from one sample, sequenced in a study of T-cell memory formation after mild COVID-19. TCRdb reanalysed the 5' RACE reads using MiXCR and keeps one entry per CDR3 protein. In the table there are about 210,000 distinct CDR3 sequences, under 12% of which are singletons. The specimen was PBMCs or a T cell subset sorted from them (not recorded which). Source of these receptors: a man younger than 30 who had mild COVID-19 (a few samples of this study predate the infection). Cell type and time point are not known.

This clonotype turned up a few times. CDR3 in amino acids: CSARAIWTGRTEAFF. CDR3 sequence (DNA): TGCAGTGCTAGAGCGATCTGGACAGGGAGGACTGAAGCTTTCTTT. V is TRBV20-1 and J is TRBJ1-1, with 8 bases lining up with TRBD1. Germline CDR1 is DFQATT and CDR2 is SNEGSKA (reference sequence). There are 15 residues in the CDR3. With 1 base clipped from V and 5 bases from J, the junction kept 9 bases outside the gene matches.

In nucleotides, the CDR3 is TGTGCCAGCAGCAGACAGGTTGTGGGCACTGAAGCTTTCTTT. Translating it yields CASSRQVVGTEAFF. This chain links TRBV11-1 with TRBJ1-1; TRBD1 is a possible D gene (6 bases). The CDR3 is 14 amino acids. V lost 5 bases and J 4 bases, leaving 14 bases between the germline ends. Germline V gene sequence: CDR1 SGHAT, CDR2 FQDESV (reference sequence). Based on the CDR3 plus reference TRBV11-1 and TRBJ1-1, the full variable domain is EAEVAQSPRYKITEKSQAVAFWCDPISGHATLYWYRQILGQGPELLVQFQDESVVDDSQLPKDRFSAERLKGVDSTLKIQPAELGDSAMYLCASSRQVVGTEAFFGQGTRLTVV.

The V gene is TRBV2, the J gene TRBJ2-1, with unresolved D. The CDR3 spans 11 residues. V was pared by 8 bases and J by 3 bases, with 5 bases between. The germline V gene encodes CDR1 SNHLY and CDR2 FYNNEI. The CDR3 DNA reads TGTGCCAGCGGGGTCTACAATGAGCAGTTCTTC. This encodes CASGVYNEQFF.

This clonotype was seen a few times. The V gene is TRBV5-6, the J gene TRBJ1-2; D uncertain. The germline V gene has CDR1 SGHDT and CDR2 YYEEEE. Trimming took 4 bases from V and 2 from J, leaving 15 bases between them. CDR3 size: 15 residues. The CDR3 DNA sequence: TGTGCCAGCAGCCTCGGGGAGGAACCAAACTATGGCTACACCTTC. Amino acids: CASSLGEEPNYGYTF.

This clonotype was counted at least ten times. Its ends do not fully match the called genes, so a read error is possible. CDR3 DNA sequence: TGTGCTAGCAGCTCCTCCTCTGGAAACACCATATATTTT. Translated, it gives CASSSSSGNTIYF. The genes are TRBV7-7 and TRBJ1-3, with D unclear. The CDR3 runs to 13 residues. Germline V gene lookup returns CDR1 SSHAT and CDR2 FNYEAQ (reference sequence).

In DNA, the CDR3 is TGCGCCAGCAGCTTCGACAGGGGTAATTCACCCCTCCACTTT. It specifies CASSFDRGNSPLHF. The genes are TRBV5-1 and TRBJ1-6, with TRBD1 matching 8 bases. The V segment lost 2 bases and the J segment 6 bases; nucleotides outside the gene matches: 1. This CDR3 has 14 residues. CDR1 is SGHRS and CDR2 is YFSETQ in the germline V gene. The variable domain in full, with the rest retrieved from reference TRBV5-1 and TRBJ1-6, is KAGVTQTPRYLIKTRGQQVTLSCSPISGHRSVSWYQQTPGQGLQFLFEYFSETQRNKGNFPGRFSGRQFSNSRSEMNVSTLELGDSALYLCASSFDRGNSPLHFGNGTRLTVT.

Ten or more counts support this clonotype. The CDR3 coding sequence is TGTGCCAGCAGCTCCCGCGGGGATCAGCCCCAGCATTTT. Translating it yields CASSSRGDQPQHF. The rearrangement uses TRBV7-2 and TRBJ1-5, with no clear D. Trimming removed 4 bases at V and 5 bases at J, with 9 bases between. CDR1 is SGHTA and CDR2 is FQGNSA in the germline V gene. The CDR3 runs to 13 residues. Full variable domain (missing parts from reference TRBV7-2 and TRBJ1-5): GAGVSQSPSNKVTEKGKDVELRCDPISGHTALYWYRQSLGQGLEFLIYFQGNSAPDKSGLPSDRFSAERTGGSVSTLTIQRTQQEDSAVYLCASSSRGDQPQHFGDGTRLSIL.

This clonotype was seen a handful of times. This chain links TRBV6-5 with TRBJ2-1; D unclear. With 0 bases removed from V and 6 bases from J, the gap between germline ends came to 6 bases. CDR1 is MNHEY and CDR2 is SVGAGI in the germline V gene. This CDR3 spans 13 amino acids. The CDR3: CASSYSQANEQFF. In DNA, the CDR3 is TGTGCCAGCAGTTACTCTCAGGCCAATGAGCAGTTCTTC.

This clonotype was observed a handful of times. This chain joins TRBV20-1 and TRBJ1-5; TRBD1 agrees at 9 bases. CDR3 length: 15 residues. The V and J ends lost 0 bases and 7 bases, in that order; junction bases with no gene match: 7. CDR1 is DFQATT, CDR2 SNEGSKA, per germline (reference sequence). CDR3 protein: CSARDPGTGLQPQHF. For the CDR3, the DNA is TGCAGTGCTAGAGATCCCGGGACAGGGCTACAGCCCCAGCATTTT.

The sample holds a few counts of this clonotype. The J gene is TRBJ2-3, the V gene TRBV6-2 or TRBV6-3; maybe TRBD2 (6 bases). CDR3 size: 15 residues. The V gene lost 3 bases and the J gene lost 1 base, with 11 bases spanning the gap. Germline V gene sequence: CDR1 MNHEY, CDR2 SVGEGT. CDR3 residues: CASSYRESGTDTQYF. The CDR3 nucleotides read TGTGCCAGCAGTTATCGGGAGAGTGGCACAGATACGCAGTATTTT.

The V call is TRBV10-2, the J call TRBJ1-4; D might be TRBD1 (5 bases). Trimming left V 9 bases short and J 7 bases short, with 18 bases between. The CDR3 runs to 14 residues. Per germline, CDR1 WSHSY and CDR2 SAAADI. DNA of the CDR3: TGCGCCAGTAGTTACTCCGGGACGGGTGAAAAACTGTTTTTT. The encoded protein is CASSYSGTGEKLFF.

This clonotype was picked up many times. This chain joins TRBV20-1 and TRBJ1-4; no firm D call. The V gene's germline CDR1 is DFQATT and CDR2 SNEGSKA (reference sequence). This CDR3 has 11 residues. V lost 6 bases and J lost 8, with 10 bases in between. The CDR3 DNA follows: TGCAGTGCCGTGGGGTACGAAAAACTGTTTTTT. This translates into CSAVGYEKLFF.

The chain combines TRBV6-6 with TRBJ2-1, with TRBD1 matching over 8 bases. This CDR3 is 13 amino acids long. V gave up 4 bases and J gave up 6 bases; unmatched junction bases: 2. Looked up from germline, CDR1 is MNHNY and CDR2 is SVGAGI (reference sequence). CDR3 sequence: CASSFGQGNEQFF. CDR3 sequence (DNA): TGTGCCAGCAGTTTCGGACAGGGCAATGAGCAGTTCTTC.

This clonotype was seen more than once but under ten times. The chain is built from TRBV6-1 and TRBJ2-7; TRBD2 might be the D (6 bases). The CDR3 spans 14 residues. CDR1 and CDR2 (germline): MNHNS, SASEGT. V was clipped by 0 bases and J by 3 bases, with 9 bases between them. The CDR3 sequence is CASSEAGTLYEQYV. The CDR3 bases are TGTGCCAGCAGTGAAGCAGGGACTCTCTACGAGCAGTACGTC.

At least ten counts were recorded for this clonotype. This chain joins TRBV7-2 and TRBJ2-3, with TRBD1 as a possible D gene (6 bases). Germline assignment: CDR1 SGHTA and CDR2 FQGNSA. With 7 bases removed from V and 5 bases from J, the gap between germline ends came to 10 bases. The CDR3 covers 12 residues. CDR3 sequence reads: CASTTTGDTQYF. The CDR3 DNA reads as TGTGCCAGCACCACGACAGGAGATACGCAGTATTTT.

This sequence joins TRBV10-1 and TRBJ1-4; no firm D call. The germline V and J ends were trimmed by 3 bases and 5 bases, with 10 bases remaining between them. Germline CDR1 WNHNN, CDR2 SYGVQD (reference sequence). This CDR3 is built from 14 residues. CDR3 residues: CASSESSSNEKLFF. In nucleotides, the CDR3 is TGCGCCAGCAGTGAATCGAGCTCGAATGAAAAACTGTTTTTT.

The sample holds many counts of this clonotype. The rearrangement uses TRBV11-2 and TRBJ2-5, with D possibly being TRBD1 or TRBD2 (5 bases each). Germline V lookup: CDR1 SGHAT, CDR2 FQNNGV. This CDR3 is built from 13 residues. V was cut by 3 bases and J by 5 bases, with 10 bases left in between. The CDR3 sequence: CASSFMGVETQYF. The CDR3 DNA is TGTGCCAGCAGCTTTATGGGGGTGGAGACCCAGTACTTC.